Included here is one T cell receptor (beta chain) sequence, with context. Its antigen is still unknown. No base-level quality is on record; no much larger clone is a single base apart. The treatment or condition label corresponds to: roughly 10-day PBMC culture with coronavirus spike peptide pools or control peptides (ViraFEST assay). The study used the ViraFEST assay, which expanded antigen-specific T cells with peptide pools and then identified expanded clonotypes by TCR sequencing. The convalescent patients' positive SARS-CoV-2 PCR tests fell between March and December 2020, which was before the Alpha, Beta and Delta variants emerged in the United States. Over 1.5 million PBMCs per well were cultured in IMDM with about 5% human AB serum and 8 to 10 IU/ml IL-2, plus 10 ug/ml peptide pools. Half of the culture medium was replaced with fresh IL-2-containing medium on days 3 and 7. CD4+ T cells were isolated after roughly eleven days of culture through negative selection using the EasySep CD4+ T cell isolation kit. Ficoll-Paque Plus gradient centrifugation was used to isolate PBMCs from whole blood, and the isolated PBMCs were then either used fresh or cryopreserved at -140C. Triplicate wells were generally used for each culture condition.

The data were obtained in a study of vaccination and CD4 T cells after COVID-19 (dated by TCRdb to between 2021 and 2022). Describing the broader study: Convalescent patients had a positive SARS-CoV-2 result on nasal swab PCR, and of these patients, several had mild disease and one had severe disease. The time from the second vaccine dose to post-vaccine blood sampling had a median of around 72 days and ranged from about 14 to 241 days. Overlapping spike peptide pools from SARS-CoV-2 and from the common cold coronaviruses HCoV-NL63, HCoV-OC43 and HCoV-229E were used as culture stimuli. The convalescent cohort comprised six males and four females, including two Hispanic individuals, seven Caucasians, two Asians and one multiracial person. Control cultures used a CEFX viral epitope pool as positive control, an HIV-1 Nef peptide pool as negative control, or no peptide. Two doses of either the Pfizer-BioNTech BNT162b2 vaccine (n=8) or the Moderna mRNA-1273 vaccine (n=2) were administered to participants. Post-COVID blood samples were collected from convalescent patients a median of roughly 100 days after diagnosis, with a range of about 30 to 180 days. In roughly eleven COVID-19 convalescent patients and a few infection-naive healthy vaccine recipients, the spike-specific CD4+ TCR repertoire before mRNA vaccination was compared with the repertoire after mRNA vaccination.

Study-level results and caveats: Nearly all vaccine-specific clones in convalescent patients (304 of 307) were mono-reactive for SARS-CoV-2 spike rather than cross-reactive with common cold coronaviruses. In convalescent patients, a median around 86% of post-vaccine SARS-CoV-2-reactive clones were detected only after vaccination, and vaccine-specific priming was suggested by this finding. The study included relatively few convalescent patients and did not analyze early timepoints after natural infection. An increase in the median number of SARS-CoV-2-reactive clonotypes from 21 after infection to roughly 38 after vaccination was observed, but the change was not found to be significant.

V trim: 5 bases; J trim: 3 bases; unmatched bases: 6. Inclusive of the bounding cysteine and phenylalanine, the CDR3 is 15 residues long. The DNA shown is the 45-base CDR3, in frame from base 1. The library was made by PCR. DNA from cultured CD4+ T cells was subjected to TCR sequencing with the Oncomine TCR Beta short-read assay at the Johns Hopkins FTIC core. Genomic DNA was extracted from the cultured CD4+ T cells with the QIAamp micro DNA kit. Oncomine TCR Beta libraries from cultured CD4+ T cells were pooled with unique dual indexes and sequenced on an Illumina iSeq 100. Turning to the authors' computational methods: Non-productive sequences were removed, and CDR3s that did not start with C, did not end with F or W, or were shorter than 7 amino acids were discarded. The MANAFEST web application identified antigen-specific clonotypes by comparing peptide-stimulated wells against reference wells and other culture wells. An FDR below 0.05, an odds ratio above 5, and a productive frequency above 0.1% in at least two of three replicate wells were required for clones to be considered positive. Cross-reactive clonotypes were defined as significantly expanded in both SARS-CoV-2 spike wells and at least one common cold coronavirus spike condition. Using R version 3.6.1, CDR3 homology was evaluated through Levenshtein distances (stringdist) along with unrooted phylogenetic trees (ape). In-frame beta chains were kept once TCRdb had trimmed the public reads at Q25 with fastp and called clones with MiXCR. Rows with a matching CDR3 protein are joined into one entry that keeps the most common DNA and genes. The authors' filters were not applied to this entry. The sample yields roughly 24,000 distinct CDR3 sequences; 40% to 50% were counted once. The ten largest make up roughly 11% of the sample.

The receptor chain draws on TRBV12-3 or TRBV12-4 and TRBJ2-1, with 8 central nucleotides matching TRBD1. The sequenced material came from CD4+ T cells from blood, cultured in vitro. The TCR comes from a human donor who had recovered from COVID-19. The CDR3: CASSTPDRVYNEQFF. The DNA sequence is TGTGCCAGCAGTACCCCGGACAGGGTCTACAATGAGCAGTTCTTC.